This note documents a single T cell receptor beta chain sequence. Its binding antigen is unknown. No quality values exist for individual bases; no much larger clone is one base distant. Between the V and J ends, shortened by 3 bases and 1 base respectively, the junction contains 11 bases. From its cysteine to its phenylalanine, the CDR3 spans 15 amino acids. Only CDR3 DNA is held: 45 bases, read in frame from base 1. Looking up the germline V gene yields CDR1 SNHLY and CDR2 FYNNEI. The source of the sample is a study of blood T cell repertoires in COVID-19 (dated by TCRdb to about 2020). Regarding the research as a whole: Collaborator samples came from the United States, Italy and Spain and covered acute and convalescent phases of COVID-19. Subjects who had been exposed to COVID-19, were actively infected with it, or had recovered from it provided the deeply sampled blood TCRbeta repertoires that made up the dataset. The sample metadata nearly always contained a de-identified subject ID, COVID-19 status, age in years and sex. The repertoires were made available in a free public database intended to serve as a resource for research on the immune response to SARS-CoV-2. The material from the prospective study consisted of cDNA or gDNA derived from T cells, B-cell-depleted T cells, or PBMCs. HLA class I and class II types, where available, came from metadata supplied by the sample provider rather than from assay-based typing. Samples came from the ongoing ImmuneRACE study (first 160 participants) plus 1,254 subjects from 6 global collaborators.

The immunoSEQ Assay, a bias-controlled multiplex PCR, was used to amplify TCRbeta CDR3 regions from genomic DNA. On the study's bioinformatics: Nucleated cell counts per sample were estimated from amplification of reference gene primers within the assay. Sequence reads were collapsed and filtered to measure the absolute abundance of every unique TCRbeta CDR3 rearrangement. Productive Simpson clonality was computed per sample as the square root of Simpson's diversity index over productive rearrangements. The source is immuneACCESS, and TCRdb retained only in-frame sequences with V and J called. Part of the clones is not carried over; for the studies checked, unresolved V genes explain less than half of this, and the remainder is unexplained. For V, J and clone size, that table is used; D and trimming come from the DNA. The sample includes under 350,000 clones, with around 89% observed a single time. The ten most abundant clones make up about 4.2% of the sample.

Collaborating institutions collected whole blood in K2EDTA tubes following their own protocols. Collaborator samples were shipped for TCRbeta analysis as frozen whole blood, isolated PBMCs, or DNA extracted from either sample type. The study at large found these results: The quantity of clinical and demographic metadata differed by source and by participant and was supplied without curation.

The TCR was taken from a man between 35 and 55 years old with acute or convalescent COVID-19. The sequenced sample consisted of peripheral blood. This receptor chain uses TRBV2 and TRBJ2-3, with a weak D call of TRBD2 (5 bases match). The CDR3 corresponds to CASSEPPGGTDTQYF. Here is the DNA: TGTGCCAGCAGTGAGCCTCCCGGGGGCACAGATACGCAGTATTTT.